This T cell receptor beta chain was documented in a study of vaccination effects on CD4 cells after COVID-19. Study-wide results and caveats: Marked clonal contraction of both clone types appeared late after vaccination.

Before sequencing took place, the ViraFEST assay used viral peptide pools to expand antigen-specific CD4+ T cells. CD4+ T cell isolation took place after nine to eleven days of culture. Vaccinated participants had no history of SARS-CoV-2 infection and tested negative for nucleocapsid antibodies. V lost 8 bases and J lost 7; bases outside the gene matches: 3. Per germline, CDR1 SGHTA and CDR2 FQGNSA. This CDR3 region has 12 residues. Using immunoSEQ multiplex PCR, the repertoire was profiled, and TCRdb retains in-frame clones only, with some absent. The sample holds about 41,000 clones, more than 65% seen once. This clone was observed a handful of times. Its antigen is undetermined.

The chain links TRBV7-2 to TRBJ2-2; 8 bases are a match to TRBD2. The source was CD4+ T cells from PBMCs cultured with HCoV-NL63 spike peptides, collected before COVID-19 vaccination. This TCR was sampled from a human donor who received a COVID-19 vaccine. The CDR3 loop is CASGTSVGELFF. In DNA form, the CDR3 reads TGTGCCAGCGGGACTAGTGTCGGGGAGCTGTTTTTT. Using reference TRBV7-2 and TRBJ2-2 for the parts outside the CDR3, the full variable domain is GAGVSQSPSNKVTEKGKDVELRCDPISGHTALYWYRQSLGQGLEFLIYFQGNSAPDKSGLPSDRFSAERTGGSVSTLTIQRTQQEDSAVYLCASGTSVGELFFGEGSRLTVL.